This passage covers 23 T cell receptor beta chains from one sample sequenced in a study of neurological immune-mediated disorders. MiXCR, applied by TCRdb to the 5' RACE reads, yields one record per CDR3 protein. In the table there are fewer than 60,000 distinct CDR3 sequences, about a tenth of which are singletons. Sequenced input: PBMCs. These receptors were obtained from a man between 65 and 85 years old with HTLV-1-associated myelopathy (HAM/TSP).

This clonotype has at least ten counts. The chain links TRBV5-1 to TRBJ2-5; no firm D call. CDR3 length equals 14 residues. The V end was cut by 4 bases, the J end by 4 bases, with 14 bases between. Germline CDR1 SGHRS, CDR2 YFSETQ. As DNA, the CDR3 is TGCGCCAGCAGCCTCAATGGTTTGGCAGAGACCCAGTACTTC. This gives the protein CASSLNGLAETQYF.

The chain combines TRBV4-3 with TRBJ1-5; no definite D call. The germline V gene encodes CDR1 LGHNA and CDR2 YSLEER. This CDR3 is 13 amino acids long. Trimming took 0 bases from V and 7 from J, leaving 7 bases between them. The CDR3 DNA follows: TGCGCCAGCAGCCAAGATAGAAAGCAGCCCCAGCATTTT. The encoded protein is CASSQDRKQPQHF.

For this clonotype: Given a much more abundant clone one base away, this may be a read error. The rearrangement uses TRBV29-1 and TRBJ2-1; D gene uncertain. Germline loops: CDR1 SQVTM, CDR2 ANQGSEA. Trimming removed 5 bases at V and 7 bases at J, with 18 bases between. The CDR3 extends over 14 amino acids. CDR3 sequence reads: CSVRRQVLTNEQFF. As DNA, the CDR3 is TGCAGCGTTAGGCGTCAGGTACTAACAAATGAGCAGTTCTTC.

This clonotype has a count of ten or more. CDR3: CASSAGETQYF. The DNA for the CDR3 is TGTGCCAGCAGCGCCGGGGAGACCCAGTACTTC. V gene TRBV5-4 combines with J gene TRBJ2-5; D not resolved. Germline assignment: CDR1 SGHNT and CDR2 YYREEE (reference sequence). CDR3 size: 11 residues. V lost 4 bases, J lost 5 bases, and 6 bases lay in between.

Ten or more counts support this clonotype. A junction end diverges from the germline sequence, so it may reflect a read error. J is TRBJ1-3 and V is TRBV5-1, with D possibly TRBD1 on 6 matching bases. CDR3 length equals 16 residues. CDR1 is SGHRS, CDR2 YFSETQ, per germline. The CDR3 loop reads CASRLGTGSTGNTIYF. In DNA form, the CDR3 reads TGCGCCAGCAGGTTGGGAACAGGGTCTACTGGAAACACCATATATTTT. Combining the CDR3 with reference TRBV5-1 and TRBJ1-3 gives the whole variable domain KAGVTQTPRYLIKTRGQQVTLSCSPISGHRSVSWYQQTPGQGLQFLFEYFSETQRNKGNFPGRFSGRQFSNSRSEMNVSTLELGDSALYLCASRLGTGSTGNTIYFGEGSWLTVV.

In this sample, this clonotype turned up many times. The chain recombines TRBV3-1 with TRBJ1-1; 9 bases agree with TRBD1. V was pared by 4 bases and J by 12 bases, with 15 bases of the junction left unmatched. CDR3 length: 15 residues. The germline CDR1 and CDR2 sequences are LGHDT and YNNKEL (reference sequence). CDR3 DNA: TGTGCCAGCAGCCTAAGGACGGGCGGGACAGGGCCTTCTTTCTTT. Amino acid sequence: CASSLRTGGTGPSFF.

This clonotype has at least ten counts. This rearrangement joins TRBV6-2 or TRBV6-3 to TRBJ2-2; 9 bases agree with TRBD1. Germline trimming cut 6 bases from V and 4 bases from J; bases unmatched to any gene: 3. The germline CDR1 and CDR2 sequences are MNHEY and SVGEGT. The CDR3 is made up of 14 amino acids. The CDR3 nucleotides read TGTGCCAGCAGCACGGACAGGGGCACCGGGGAGCTGTTTTTT. It specifies CASSTDRGTGELFF.

This clonotype was seen repeatedly, ten times or more. The CDR3 coding sequence is TGCGCCAGCAGACGAACAGGGAGGGGAATTCAAGAGACCCAGTACTTC. Amino acids: CASRRTGRGIQETQYF. The V and J genes are TRBV5-1 and TRBJ2-5; possibly TRBD2 for D (7 bases). Trimming left V 5 bases short and J 2 bases short, with 19 bases between. Germline CDR1 SGHRS, CDR2 YFSETQ. CDR3 length: 16 residues.

At least ten counts were recorded for this clonotype. This chain joins TRBV5-1 and TRBJ2-6; D may be TRBD2 (5 bases). The V gene lost 3 bases and the J gene lost 1 base, with 11 bases spanning the gap. The CDR3 covers 16 residues. Germline CDR1 reads SGHRS; CDR2 reads YFSETQ. The DNA of the CDR3 is TGCGCCAGCAGCTCGAGGGATAGGTCTGGGGCCAACGTCCTGACTTTC. It codes for CASSSRDRSGANVLTF.

At least ten counts were recorded for this clonotype. The chain has TRBV7-2 and TRBJ1-5; D uncertain. From germline, CDR1 is SGHTA and CDR2 FQGNSA. CDR3 length: 14 amino acids. Trimming pared 1 base from V and 8 bases from J, leaving 12 bases between. The CDR3: CASSLGGGRKPQHF. CDR3 DNA: TGTGCCAGCAGCTTAGGGGGAGGTCGGAAGCCCCAGCATTTT.

To note about this clonotype: This may arise from a read error, as a much more abundant clone is one base away. The chain has TRBV20-1 and TRBJ2-7; possibly TRBD1 for D (6 bases). The germline V gene encodes CDR1 DFQATT and CDR2 SNEGSKA (reference sequence). V shed 3 bases and J shed 0 bases, with 15 bases lying between them. The CDR3 loop spans 15 amino acids. The CDR3 nucleotides read TGCAGTGCTAGCTACCCGGACAGTCTCTCCTACGAGCAGTACTTC. Translated, it gives CSASYPDSLSYEQYF.

This clonotype was seen at least ten times. This chain connects TRBV5-1 to TRBJ2-1; perhaps TRBD2 as D (5 bases). V was trimmed by 1 base and J by 8 bases, leaving 16 bases between them. The CDR3 runs to 15 residues. CDR1 SGHRS and CDR2 YFSETQ come from the germline V gene. In nucleotides, the CDR3 is TGCGCCAGCAGCTTGCCTAGCTGGGTGTTGGATGAGCAGTTCTTC. This gives the protein CASSLPSWVLDEQFF.

This clonotype has ten or more counts. The chain joins TRBV6-5 to TRBJ2-2, with a weak D call TRBD2 (5 bases). V gave up 6 bases and J gave up 0 bases, with 14 bases separating them. The CDR3 covers 16 residues. The germline gives CDR1 MNHEY, CDR2 SVGAGI. The CDR3 loop is CASSLSASSNTGELFF. In DNA form, the CDR3 reads TGTGCCAGCAGCCTTAGCGCCAGCTCGAACACCGGGGAGCTGTTTTTT.

At least ten counts were recorded for this clonotype. V and J are TRBV5-1 and TRBJ2-5; 7 positions agree with TRBD1. Looked up from germline, CDR1 is SGHRS and CDR2 is YFSETQ. V shed 3 bases, J shed 4 bases, and the junction held 6 bases outside the gene matches. The CDR3 spans 14 residues. The CDR3 protein is CASSSLQGSETQYF. The CDR3 DNA is TGCGCCAGCAGCTCCTTACAGGGGTCAGAGACCCAGTACTTC.

This clonotype was found many times. J is TRBJ2-7 and V is TRBV7-9, with 7 bases aligning to TRBD2. The germline gives CDR1 SEHNR, CDR2 FQNEAQ (reference sequence). The CDR3 totals 11 residues. The CDR3, as DNA: TGTGCGGGGGGGGGACTATACGAGCAGTACTTC. It is translated as CAGGGLYEQYF.

Many counts were recorded for this clonotype. The chain recombines TRBV20-1 with TRBJ2-1, with 10 bases identical to TRBD2. Per the germline V gene, CDR1 is DFQATT and CDR2 is SNEGSKA (reference sequence). This CDR3 comprises 14 residues. Trimming removed 0 bases from V and 7 bases from J; junction bases left unmatched: 3. The DNA for the CDR3 is TGCAGTGCTAGAGATGCGACTAGCGGGAATGAGCAGTTCTTC. Protein product: CSARDATSGNEQFF.

This clonotype has ten or more counts. This sequence joins TRBV28 and TRBJ2-7; possibly TRBD1 for D (5 bases). The CDR3 loop spans 17 amino acids. The ends were cut back, 5 bases at V and 0 bases at J, with 20 bases in the middle. Germline CDR1 MDHEN, CDR2 SYDVKM. CDR3 in DNA: TGTGCCAGCAGTCCCTCCTCCGGGCAGGGCAGCTCCTACGAGCAGTACTTC. This translates into CASSPSSGQGSSYEQYF.

This clonotype was seen many times. This sequence joins TRBV7-2 and TRBJ2-1; TRBD2 agrees at 11 bases. The germline gives CDR1 SGHTA, CDR2 FQGNSA. The CDR3 sequence is 17 residues long. The V and J ends lost 8 bases and 8 bases, in that order; junction bases with no gene match: 17. For the CDR3, the DNA is TGTGCCAGCCAAAGGGATACCGGGACTAGCGGATTCTATGAGCAGTTCTTC. This encodes CASQRDTGTSGFYEQFF.

This clonotype was detected many times. The chain uses TRBV29-1 and TRBJ1-1; TRBD1 aligns across 9 bases. CDR3 size: 13 residues. V trimming: 7 bases; J trimming: 5 bases; junction bases outside the gene matches: 8. CDR1 and CDR2 (germline): SQVTM, ANQGSEA. The CDR3 DNA is TGCAGCGCGTTGACAGGGGGACGTACTGAAGCTTTCTTT. Protein product: CSALTGGRTEAFF.

This clonotype was found many times. V is TRBV12-3 or TRBV12-4 and J is TRBJ2-5; D not certain. Trimming removed 7 bases at V and 3 bases at J, with 12 bases between. The CDR3 covers 13 residues. CDR3 in DNA: TGTGCCAGCAAACCGGACCCGGAAGAGACCCAGTACTTC. This codes for CASKPDPEETQYF.

This clonotype was counted ten times or more. The chain carries TRBV20-1 and TRBJ2-3, with 9 bases fitting TRBD1. CDR1 and CDR2 from the germline V gene are DFQATT and SNEGSKA (reference sequence). CDR3 length: 14 residues. With V trimmed by 6 bases and J by 6 bases, 10 bases remained unmatched. The CDR3 loop reads CSAPRTGDRDTQYF. The CDR3 nucleotides are TGCAGTGCGCCGAGGACAGGGGATCGTGATACGCAGTATTTT.

J is TRBJ2-3 and V is TRBV20-1; the match to TRBD2 covers 12 bases. The junction had 9 bases not matched to a gene; V was cut back by 1 base and J by 4 bases. The CDR3 is made up of 17 amino acids. CDR1 is DFQATT, CDR2 SNEGSKA, per germline (reference sequence). CDR3 protein: CSARVPGTSGFADTQYF. As DNA, the CDR3 is TGCAGTGCTAGAGTTCCCGGGACTAGCGGGTTCGCAGATACGCAGTATTTT.

There are many counts of this clonotype. This chain joins TRBV5-5 and TRBJ2-1; the match to TRBD1 covers 7 bases. CDR1 is SGHKS, CDR2 YYEKEE, per germline (reference sequence). After removal of 5 bases from V and 7 bases from J, the junction contained 12 bases not matched to a gene. The CDR3 totals 15 residues. The CDR3 bases are TGTGCCAGCAGTTTCGAGGGGGCCGAGGGAAATGAGCAGTTCTTC. Translating gives CASSFEGAEGNEQFF. Filled out from reference TRBV5-5 and TRBJ2-1, the complete variable domain reads DAGVTQSPTHLIKTRGQQVTLRCSPISGHKSVSWYQQVLGQGPQFIFQYYEKEERGRGNFPDRFSARQFPNYSSELNVNALLLGDSALYLCASSFEGAEGNEQFFGPGTRLTVL.